This T cell receptor (beta chain) was captured in a study of CD8+ T cells in alopecia areata. Specified treatment: oral pan-JAK inhibitor, 5-10 mg twice daily. Regarding the study as a whole: Mice showed TCR sharing more clearly than patients did, possibly owing to HLA.

The germline V and J ends were trimmed by 10 bases and 8 bases, with 17 bases remaining between them. This CDR3 spans 12 amino acids. Germline loops: CDR1 MNHEY, CDR2 SMNVEV (reference sequence). Concerning this clone: The antigen remains unidentified.

Sequencing used cDNA as its template, made by extracting RNA and reverse transcribing it. Produced via immunoSEQ multiplex PCR; TCRdb's table is partial and in-frame only. The table has roughly 200,000 clones, roughly 50% seen once. Sequencing was performed on CD8+ T cells sorted from blood, taken at week 24, from a patient treated with tofacitinib. The sequence was obtained from a human donor with alopecia areata. J is TRBJ1-2 and V is TRBV27; perhaps TRBD1 as D (5 bases). The chain's CDR3 is CATIDSGGGYTF. The CDR3 DNA sequence: TGTGCCACCATTGACTCTGGGGGGGGCTACACCTTC.